The 6 T cell receptor beta chains given below trace back to one sample, sequenced in a study of patients with pleural tuberculosis. TCRdb re-called the reads through MiXCR, storing one row per CDR3 protein. The table has 45,000 to 60,000 distinct CDR3 sequences, approximately 7.5% seen once; the top ten hold about 16%. These receptors were taken from a human donor with pleural tuberculosis.

This clonotype was seen ten or more times. The CDR3 loop is CASSYEGSPLHF. In nucleotides, the CDR3 is TGTGCCAGCAGTTACGAGGGCTCACCCCTCCACTTT. This rearrangement joins TRBV6-5 to TRBJ1-6; D ambiguous. The CDR3 is 12 residues long. From germline, CDR1 is MNHEY and CDR2 SVGAGI. With 2 bases removed from V and 10 bases from J, the gap between germline ends came to 6 bases.

On this clonotype: The junction departs from the called germline gene at one end, perhaps through a read error. V is TRBV27 and J is TRBJ2-1; D not resolved. The germline V gene has CDR1 MNHEY and CDR2 SMNVEV (reference sequence). The CDR3 has 12 amino acids. The DNA of the CDR3 is TGTGCCTGCAGTTCCGTTCGACATGAGCAGTTCTTC. Translated, it gives CACSSVRHEQFF.

This clonotype was seen once. This chain connects TRBV12-3 or TRBV12-4 to TRBJ1-1; 7 bases are a match to TRBD1. CDR3 length: 13 residues. V was pared by 7 bases and J by 6 bases, with 8 bases of the junction left unmatched. The CDR3 region has the DNA TGTGCCAGCAAGTCAGGGGGGATCGCTGAAGCTTTCTTT. This gives the protein CASKSGGIAEAFF.

This clonotype was observed many times. This chain links TRBV24-1 with TRBJ2-7; no firm D call. Germline V gene data show CDR1 as KGHDR and CDR2 as SFDVKD. Trimming removed 6 bases from V and 6 bases from J, with 14 bases in between. This CDR3 contains 13 residues. The CDR3 sequence is CATSRTSGGEQYF. In DNA form, the CDR3 reads TGTGCCACCAGTAGGACGTCCGGCGGCGAGCAGTACTTC.

This clonotype was recorded a few times. V is TRBV28 and J is TRBJ2-7, with D perhaps TRBD2 (6 bases). The CDR3 has 15 residues. Trimming took off 5 bases at V and 3 bases at J, with 17 bases between the two ends. Germline V gives CDR1 MDHEN, CDR2 SYDVKM. DNA of the CDR3: TGTGCCAGCAGTAGGACCCCAGGAGGGCGCTACGAGCAGTACTTC. It codes for CASSRTPGGRYEQYF.

In its sample, this clonotype was seen many times. V usage is TRBV20-1 and J usage is TRBJ1-2; D might be TRBD1 (5 bases). The CDR3 has 14 residues. The V gene lost 3 bases and the J gene lost 5 bases, with 16 bases spanning the gap. Germline CDR1 and CDR2: DFQATT and SNEGSKA (reference sequence). The chain's CDR3 is CSARLQGGAYGYTF. In DNA form, the CDR3 reads TGCAGTGCTAGGCTTCAGGGAGGGGCTTATGGCTACACCTTC.